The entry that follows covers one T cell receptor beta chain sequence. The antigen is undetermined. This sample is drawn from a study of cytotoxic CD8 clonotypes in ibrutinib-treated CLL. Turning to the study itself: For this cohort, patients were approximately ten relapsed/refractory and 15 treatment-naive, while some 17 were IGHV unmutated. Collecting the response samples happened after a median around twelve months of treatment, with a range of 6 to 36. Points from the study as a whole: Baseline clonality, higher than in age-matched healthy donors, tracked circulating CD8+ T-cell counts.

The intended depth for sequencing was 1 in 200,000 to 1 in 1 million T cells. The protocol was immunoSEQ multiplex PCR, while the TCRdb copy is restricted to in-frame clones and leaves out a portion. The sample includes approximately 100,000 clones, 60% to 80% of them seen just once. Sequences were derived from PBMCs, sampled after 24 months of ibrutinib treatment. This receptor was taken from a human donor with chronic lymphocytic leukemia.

The CDR3 spells CASSLSPLAGETQYF. The CDR3 region has the DNA TGTGCCAGCAGCTTATCACCCCTAGCGGGTGAGACCCAGTACTTC. The chain is built from TRBV7-9 and TRBJ2-5; the match to TRBD2 covers 8 bases. This CDR3 contains 15 residues. CDR1 SEHNR and CDR2 FQNEAQ come from the germline V gene (reference sequence). Trimming cost V 2 bases and J 5 bases; bases outside gene matches: 7.